The clone carrying this T cell receptor (beta chain) was seen only a few times. Just one base apart from a much larger clone, this may be a read error. These data belong to a study of blood T cells in healthy people across ages. Germline V gene sequence: CDR1 MNHNS, CDR2 SASEGT. The CDR3 loop spans 14 amino acids. V was clipped by 3 bases and J by 5 bases, with 13 bases between them. A second PCR, run for about 6 to 11 cycles, used a sample-barcoded 5' primer plus a J-beta primer mix. Via MiXCR, TCRdb re-called the 5' RACE reads, giving one row per CDR3 protein. The table includes about 640,000 distinct CDR3 sequences, roughly 31% detected once.

Material: blood. The chain carries TRBV6-1 and TRBJ1-1, with unresolved D. The source of this sequence is an elderly woman in good health. The CDR3: CASSDQWKKTEAFF. The CDR3 DNA reads as TGTGCCAGCAGTGACCAGTGGAAGAAGACTGAAGCTTTCTTT.